This TCR beta chain was captured in a study of control samples from healthy donors and cancer patients. Trimming took off 4 bases at V and 0 bases at J, with 13 bases between the two ends. The CDR3 totals 17 residues. CDR1 is MNHNS, CDR2 SASEGT, per germline. The table came from immunoSEQ multiplex PCR; TCRdb's copy has only in-frame clones and leaves some out. The sample has about 86,000 clones, just over 90% seen once. This TCR derives from a woman aged 25 to 39 in good health. Input material: blood. This chain connects TRBV6-1 to TRBJ1-6; maybe TRBD1 (5 bases). The CDR3 DNA is TGTGCCAGCAGTGGGGGACCTTCGAGCTCCTATAATTCACCCCTCCACTTT. This gives the protein CASSGGPSSSYNSPLHF.